The rows below give T cell receptor beta chains drawn from one sample of a study of metastatic and nonmetastatic thyroid tumors. TCRdb recomputed clones from the PCR reads via MiXCR. The data hold about 12,000 clones, with about 30% observed a single time. The sequenced sample was tumor tissue. These receptor sequences come from a female donor with papillary thyroid cancer or a benign thyroid nodule (not recorded which). Some clones in this sample may be carry-over from other donors' samples. The CDR3 runs from the conserved cysteine through the conserved F or W. The D gene is left open where the match is weak. A clone size is listed for some rows: how often the clone was seen (once, few, many), or a class if it is expanded.

cdr3_length	clone_size	v_call	d_call	j_call	cdr3_nt	cdr3_aa
15	many	TRBV2	-	TRBJ1-5	TGTGCCAGCATCGAGCAGGGCCCAAGCAATCAGCCCCAGCATTTT	CASIEQGPSNQPQHF
14	many	TRBV18	-	TRBJ2-1	TGTGCCAGCTCACCAGCAGGTTCCTACAATGAGCAGTTCTTC	CASSPAGSYNEQFF
13	many	TRBV2	TRBD1	TRBJ1-5	TGTGCCAGCAGTTCAGGGGGGCTTCAGCCCCAGCATTTT	CASSSGGLQPQHF
14	-	TRBV15	TRBD2	TRBJ2-1	TGTGCCACCAGGGGGGTTAGCGGGAGCAATGAGCAGTTCTTC	CATRGVSGSNEQFF
17	many	TRBV5-4	TRBD2	TRBJ2-5	TGTGCCAGCAGCTGGGGTGGTGCTAGCGGGATCCAAGAGACCCAGTACTTC	CASSWGGASGIQETQYF
17	-	TRBV27	TRBD2	TRBJ2-1	TGTGCCAGCAGTCCCCCCGCTGCGGGAGGGCCCTTCAATGAGCAGTTCTTC	CASSPPAAGGPFNEQFF
12	many	TRBV6-1	-	TRBJ2-1	TGTGCCAGCAGCGGTGAATTCAATGAGCAGTTCTTC	CASSGEFNEQFF
14	many	TRBV9	-	TRBJ1-2	TGTGCCAGCAGCGTAGCTGAAGGATCCTATGGCTACACCTTC	CASSVAEGSYGYTF
15	once	TRBV11-1	TRBD1	TRBJ1-2	TGTGCCAGCAGCTACCAACCAGGGGGAGCTTATGGCTACACCTTC	CASSYQPGGAYGYTF
15	medium-sized	TRBV7-6	-	TRBJ2-2	TGTGCCAGCAGCTTAGAGGGCTTGGGCACCGGGGAGCTGTTTTTT	CASSLEGLGTGELFF
15	medium-sized	TRBV19	-	TRBJ1-3	TGTGCCAGTAGTGAGTGGGGACGCGCTGGAAACACCATATATTTT	CASSEWGRAGNTIYF
15	many	TRBV20-1	TRBD2	TRBJ2-1	TGCAGTGCTACCGGGACTAGCGGGAGGGACAATGAGCAGTTCTTC	CSATGTSGRDNEQFF
13	-	TRBV7-2	-	TRBJ1-1	TGTGCCAGCAGCTTAGCCCGGGGAACTGAAGCTTTCTTT	CASSLARGTEAFF
14	few	TRBV19	-	TRBJ2-5	TGTGCCAGTAGCCATCTCCGGGGCCAAGAGACCCAGTACTTC	CASSHLRGQETQYF
16	many	TRBV6-1	-	TRBJ1-5	TGTGCCAGCAGACTCGGGAGGACAGCAAGCAATCAGCCCCAGCATTTT	CASRLGRTASNQPQHF
12	many	TRBV20-1	-	TRBJ2-5	TGCAGTGCTAGGGACACTCAAGAGACCCAGTACTTC	CSARDTQETQYF
15	-	TRBV6-1	-	TRBJ1-6	TGTGCCAGCAGTGTCATAGAACAGGGTGATTCACCCCTCCACTTT	CASSVIEQGDSPLHF
19	medium-sized	TRBV7-9	TRBD1	TRBJ1-2	TGTGCCAGCAGCTTATCGGGACAGGGGTACGCCCTTATGCTATATGGCTACACCTTC	CASSLSGQGYALMLYGYTF
15	many	TRBV7-9	-	TRBJ2-5	TGTGCCAGCAGCTTCTCGAGACTGAGGGCAGAGACCCAGTACTTC	CASSFSRLRAETQYF
15	medium-sized	TRBV27	TRBD1	TRBJ2-3	TGTGCCAGCAGTTTATCGCCAGGGGGACGCGATACGCAGTATTTT	CASSLSPGGRDTQYF
14	many	TRBV6-1	-	TRBJ2-1	TGTGCCAGCGGTGGGACCGAGGGGGGGGATGAGCAGTTCTTC	CASGGTEGGDEQFF
12	many	TRBV12-3/TRBV12-4	-	TRBJ1-2	TGTGCCAGCAAATGGGGGTTTCAAGGCTACACCTTC	CASKWGFQGYTF
12	few	TRBV12-3/TRBV12-4	-	TRBJ2-7	TGTGCCAGCAGCTCAAGCTCCTACGAGCAGTACTTC	CASSSSSYEQYF
12	-	TRBV30	-	TRBJ1-2	TGTGCCTGGAGTGTTGTTGGACAGCGAAACACCTTC	CAWSVVGQRNTF
16	-	TRBV3-1	-	TRBJ2-2	TGTGCCAGCAGCCCCCCCAGAGGGAGTTTTACCGGGGAGCTGTTTTTT	CASSPPRGSFTGELFF
13	-	TRBV4-3	-	TRBJ1-5	TGCGCCAGCAGCCAAGATCGGGGCCAGCCCCAGCATTTT	CASSQDRGQPQHF
15	many	TRBV2	-	TRBJ1-5	TGTGCCAGCAGAGAGACCGCTATTAGCAATCAGCCCCAGCATTTT	CASRETAISNQPQHF
15	-	TRBV5-1	TRBD1	TRBJ1-2	TGCGCCAGCAGCTTGAGACAGGGAGGATCCTATGGCTACACCTTC	CASSLRQGGSYGYTF
14	once	TRBV13	-	TRBJ1-3	TGTGCCAGCAGCTTATCGAGCTCTGGAAACACCATATATTTT	CASSLSSSGNTIYF
14	many	TRBV5-6	TRBD1	TRBJ2-7	TGTGCCAGCAGCTTCCGACAGGGGACTTACGAGCAGTACTTC	CASSFRQGTYEQYF
15	many	TRBV19	-	TRBJ2-3	TGTGCCAGTAGTACCGGTTGGGGGACTTCAGATACGCAGTATTTT	CASSTGWGTSDTQYF
14	few	TRBV24-1	TRBD1	TRBJ2-5	TGTGCCACCAGTAGAGGACAGGGTGGAGAGACCCAGTACTTC	CATSRGQGGETQYF
13	many	TRBV12-3/TRBV12-4	-	TRBJ2-1	TGTGCCAGCAGTTTTCCGGGGGATGATGAGCAGTTCTTC	CASSFPGDDEQFF
12	-	TRBV20-1	TRBD1	TRBJ2-1	TGCAGTGCTAGAGATCAGGACAGGGTAGAGTTCTTC	CSARDQDRVEFF
16	few	TRBV28	-	TRBJ1-2	TGTGCCAGCAGTTTATCTGCAGGGGTCACTAACTATGGCTACACCTTC	CASSLSAGVTNYGYTF
18	-	TRBV13	TRBD1	TRBJ1-1	TGTGCCAGCAGCCTCCCTCGAAGGGACAGGGGACTTAACACTGAAGCTTTCTTT	CASSLPRRDRGLNTEAFF
14	-	TRBV6-1	-	TRBJ2-1	TGTGCCAGTACGTGGTACCCGGATGCGTATGAGCAGTTCTTC	CASTWYPDAYEQFF
15	many	TRBV29-1	TRBD2	TRBJ2-3	TGCAGCGTTGAAGGACTAGCGGGAGGTCAAGATACGCAGTATTTT	CSVEGLAGGQDTQYF
17	medium-sized	TRBV11-2	-	TRBJ2-2	TGTGCCAGCAGCTCGCCCAAGACAGTCTTCAGTACCGGGGAGCTGTTTTTT	CASSSPKTVFSTGELFF
14	many	TRBV5-4	TRBD2	TRBJ2-5	TGTGCCAGCAGCCCCAACAGCGGGAGGGAGACCCAGTACTTC	CASSPNSGRETQYF
12	-	TRBV10-1	TRBD2	TRBJ2-7	TGCGCCAGCAGTAGACTAGCCTACGAGCATTACTTC	CASSRLAYEHYF